This T cell receptor (beta chain) comes out of a study of molecular identifiers for immune sequencing clone quantification. TCRdb re-analysed the PCR reads in MiXCR, keeping a single row per CDR3 protein. This table holds 65,000 or so distinct CDR3 sequences, around 20% found once. V was pared by 6 bases and J by 0 bases, with 13 bases of the junction left unmatched. The length of the CDR3 is 18 residues. Germline lookup yields CDR1 MGHDK and CDR2 SYGVNS. This TCR came from a human donor in good health. Some libraries in this study had Jurkat cell RNA spiked in. The chain has TRBV25-1 and TRBJ2-2, with TRBD2 matching 7 bases. The sample consisted of naive CD8+ T cells from blood, with Jurkat cell RNA spiked in. Subset described: FACS-sorted CD8+CD4-CCR7+CD45RA+ naive T cells. The CDR3 sequence: CASSNRDYLFANTGELFF. The CDR3 coding sequence is TGTGCCAGCAGCAACCGGGACTATCTTTTCGCGAACACCGGGGAGCTGTTTTTT. The full variable domain, its missing parts supplied by reference TRBV25-1 and TRBJ2-2, is EADIYQTPRYLVIGTGKKITLECSQTMGHDKMYWYQQDPGMELHLIHYSYGVNSTEKGDLSSESTVSRIRTEHFPLTLESARPSHTSQYLCASSNRDYLFANTGELFFGEGSRLTVL.